A single T cell receptor beta chain is shown here with its context. Trimming cost V 2 bases and J 0 bases; bases outside gene matches: 6. The CDR3 is 17 residues long. Germline values: CDR1 SGHVS, CDR2 FNYEAQ. This sample is drawn from a study of OX40 agonist ivuxolimab in advanced cancers. Study context: A history of anti-PD-1, anti-PD-L1 or anti-CTLA-4 therapy was acceptable, and 40% had some.

Only in-frame clones appear in the TCRdb table, and some are missing; sequencing was by immunoSEQ multiplex PCR. The sample carries some 63,000 clones, about 94% recorded once. The sequence came from an adult with an advanced solid tumor such as melanoma, head and neck, liver or kidney cancer. The gene calls are TRBV7-6 and TRBJ2-1; TRBD1 agrees at 8 bases. This sample comprised CD4+ or CD8+ T cells sorted from blood, obtained in a trial of the OX40 agonist ivuxolimab. CDR3 sequence reads: CASSLMGQAISYNEQFF. The CDR3 DNA reads as TGTGCCAGCAGCTTAATGGGACAGGCTATCTCCTACAATGAGCAGTTCTTC.